Presented here are 28 T cell receptor beta chains from one specimen sequenced in a study of blood T cells in healthy people across ages. Through a sample-barcoded 5' primer and a J-beta primer mix, a second PCR was run for roughly 7 to 11 cycles. MiXCR was run by TCRdb on the 5' RACE reads, yielding one entry per CDR3 protein. In the table there are over 500,000 distinct CDR3 sequences, about 25% of which are singletons. The sample also formed part of further work on T cells of mothers and their children.

The sample was blood. The receptors stem from a boy aged 2-9 years in good health.

This clonotype appeared a single time. The gene calls are TRBV7-6 and TRBJ1-3, with D uncertain. This CDR3 is built from 17 residues. Germline values: CDR1 SGHVS, CDR2 FNYEAQ. V was trimmed by 1 base and J by 0 bases, leaving 13 bases between them. CDR3 nucleotide sequence: TGTGCCAGCAGCTTAGGGGCCTGGAGGGACTCTGGAAACACCATATATTTT. Translated: CASSLGAWRDSGNTIYF.

This clonotype was detected only a few times. The rearrangement links TRBV7-9 to TRBJ2-3; D gene uncertain. Trimming removed 6 bases at V and 5 bases at J, with 9 bases between. The CDR3 has 12 residues. Germline CDR1 SEHNR, CDR2 FQNEAQ (reference sequence). The CDR3 sequence is CASRLMGDTQYF. The CDR3 DNA follows: TGTGCCAGCAGACTCATGGGAGATACGCAGTATTTT.

In this sample, this clonotype turned up a few times. Sequence at one end of the junction differs from germline and may be a read error. The V call is TRBV5-6, the J call TRBJ2-3, with 11 positions matching TRBD2. The CDR3 runs 16 residues. CDR1 SGHDT and CDR2 YYEEEE come from the germline V gene. The CDR3 loop reads CASSSGLADYTDTQYF. In nucleotides, the CDR3 is TGCGCCAGCAGTTCGGGACTAGCGGACTACACAGATACGCAGTATTTT. The full variable domain, in which reference TRBV5-6 and TRBJ2-3 provide the parts outside the CDR3, is DAGVTQSPTHLIKTRGQQVTLRCSPKSGHDTVSWYQQALGQGPQFIFQYYEEEERQRGNFPDRFSGHQFPNYSSELNVNALLLGDSALYLCASSSGLADYTDTQYFGPGTRLTVL.

This sequence joins TRBV18 and TRBJ2-2; D gene ambiguous. Per germline, CDR1 KGHSH and CDR2 LQKENI. Trimming left V 2 bases short and J 6 bases short, with 7 bases between. CDR3 length: 13 residues. The CDR3 nucleotides read TGTGCCAGCTCACCAATCGGACCCGGGGAGCTGTTTTTT. This codes for CASSPIGPGELFF.

This clonotype has just a few counts. The V call is TRBV18, the J call TRBJ1-2; D call uncertain. Deletions cut 2 bases from V and 0 bases from J, with 13 bases between. Germline V gene sequence: CDR1 KGHSH, CDR2 LQKENI. The CDR3 is made up of 16 amino acids. CDR3 region: CASSPVSRESNYGYTF. The CDR3 nucleotides read TGTGCCAGCTCACCAGTCTCAAGGGAATCTAACTATGGCTACACCTTC.

This clonotype was recorded a few times. J is TRBJ2-1 and V is TRBV28; possibly TRBD2 for D (5 bases). The V gene lost 1 base and the J gene lost 8 bases, with 15 bases spanning the gap. CDR3 length: 15 residues. Germline V lookup: CDR1 MDHEN, CDR2 SYDVKM. DNA of the CDR3: TGTGCCAGCAGTTTATACGGGGAAGTATCGGATGAGCAGTTCTTC. Its protein product is CASSLYGEVSDEQFF.

This clonotype came up a few times. The rearrangement uses TRBV12-3 or TRBV12-4 and TRBJ2-5, with D uncertain. The DNA end is more similar to TRBJ2-7, so the J call may be wrong. The CDR3 extends over 14 amino acids. The CDR3 bases are TGTGCCAGCACCATCCTACCAGAGAGCTACGAGCAGTACTTC. Protein: CASTILPESYEQYF.

At least ten counts were recorded for this clonotype. The chain combines TRBV7-9 with TRBJ2-5, with TRBD2 identical over 9 bases. Germline CDR1 is SEHNR and CDR2 is FQNEAQ (reference sequence). CDR3 length: 17 amino acids. The V segment lost 5 bases and the J segment 5 bases; nucleotides outside the gene matches: 15. CDR3 region: CASSRQGSGLAVETQYF. CDR3 bases: TGTGCCAGCAGCCGTCAGGGTTCGGGACTAGCTGTTGAGACCCAGTACTTC.

The sample holds a few counts of this clonotype. The chain joins TRBV6-5 to TRBJ2-3; the D gene is possibly TRBD2 (5 bases). The CDR3 contains 15 residues. Germline V lookup: CDR1 MNHEY, CDR2 SVGAGI. Deletions cut 5 bases from V and 0 bases from J, with 12 bases between. CDR3 DNA sequence: TGTGCCAGCAGTGGCCTTGGCGGGAGCACAGATACGCAGTATTTT. This gives the protein CASSGLGGSTDTQYF.

This clonotype was detected only a few times. CDR3 region: CASSLGDRDNSPLHF. The CDR3 DNA reads TGTGCCAGCAGCTTAGGGGACAGGGATAATTCACCCCTCCACTTT. V usage is TRBV7-2 and J usage is TRBJ1-6; 9 bases align to TRBD1. V was clipped by 1 base and J by 5 bases; unmatched bases: 0. This CDR3 is 15 amino acids long. Germline V CDR1 and CDR2: SGHTA, FQGNSA.

The chain combines TRBV15 with TRBJ2-5, with D possibly matching TRBD2 (6 bases). The CDR3 runs 15 residues. Germline CDR1 LNHNV, CDR2 YYDKDF (reference sequence). Trimming shortened V by 0 bases and J by 7 bases, and 15 bases separated the two germline ends. The CDR3 sequence is CATSRDPGTARTQYF. CDR3 in DNA: TGTGCCACCAGCAGAGATCCCGGGACTGCCAGGACCCAGTACTTC. Based on the CDR3 plus reference TRBV15 and TRBJ2-5, the full variable domain is DAMVIQNPRYQVTQFGKPVTLSCSQTLNHNVMYWYQQKSSQAPKLLFHYYDKDFNNEADTPDNFQSRRPNTSFCFLDIRSPGLGDTAMYLCATSRDPGTARTQYFGPGTRLLVL.

This clonotype was recorded a few times. The chain has TRBV6-2 or TRBV6-3 and TRBJ2-7; the D is unclear. Germline V CDR1 and CDR2: MNHEY, SVGEGT. Trimming took 0 bases from V and 3 from J, leaving 6 bases between them. CDR3 length equals 13 residues. This CDR3 is CASSYSRNYEQYF. CDR3 DNA sequence: TGTGCCAGCAGTTACTCGAGAAACTACGAGCAGTACTTC.

The rearrangement uses TRBV7-6 and TRBJ1-1; no definite D call. Germline V gives CDR1 SGHVS, CDR2 FNYEAQ. V was pared by 1 base and J by 8 bases, with 11 bases between. The CDR3 covers 13 residues. CDR3 coding DNA: TGTGCCAGCAGCTTAGACCCCGGCCGAGAAGCTTTCTTT. Residues: CASSLDPGREAFF.

V usage is TRBV6-9 and J usage is TRBJ2-5; TRBD2 might be the D (6 bases). The V and J ends lost 11 bases and 7 bases respectively, with 17 bases between them. Germline CDR1 is MNHGY and CDR2 is SVAAGI. There are 12 residues in the CDR3. The CDR3 region is CAGRRGLRTQYF. The CDR3 coding sequence is TGTGCCGGCCGGAGGGGTCTTCGGACCCAGTACTTC.

A few counts support this clonotype. The chain employs TRBV9 and TRBJ2-5; maybe TRBD1 (6 bases). Germline CDR1 SGDLS, CDR2 YYNGEE. Trimming cost V 0 bases and J 3 bases, with 9 bases left between them. This CDR3 region has 14 residues. The CDR3 spells CASSVGGTKETQYF. The CDR3 DNA follows: TGTGCCAGCAGCGTAGGAGGGACAAAAGAGACCCAGTACTTC. The entire variable domain, with the rest obtained from reference TRBV9 and TRBJ2-5, is as follows: DSGVTQTPKHLITATGQRVTLRCSPRSGDLSVYWYQQSLDQGLQFLIQYYNGEERAKGNILERFSAQQFPDLHSELNLSSLELGDSALYFCASSVGGTKETQYFGPGTRLLVL.

A remark on this clonotype: An end of the junction differs from the germline gene, which may be a read error. This rearrangement joins TRBV19 to TRBJ1-1; TRBD1 matches 7 bases. The germline V gene has CDR1 LNHDA and CDR2 SQIVND (reference sequence). The CDR3 loop spans 15 amino acids. The CDR3 spells CVSRGRGHLNTEAFF. As DNA, the CDR3 is TGCGTCAGTAGGGGAAGGGGGCATCTGAACACTGAAGCTTTCTTT.

The chain joins TRBV28 to TRBJ1-1, with a possible D match to TRBD1 (6 bases). V was clipped by 3 bases and J by 4 bases, with 21 bases between them. CDR3 length: 17 amino acids. Germline V gene sequence: CDR1 MDHEN, CDR2 SYDVKM. The CDR3 reads CASSFPGNYRAGTEAFF. The CDR3 DNA is TGTGCCAGCAGTTTCCCAGGCAATTACAGGGCGGGCACTGAAGCTTTCTTT.

The chain recombines TRBV5-1 with TRBJ2-7; 9 nucleotides line up with TRBD2. Germline trimming cut 0 bases from V and 2 bases from J; bases unmatched to any gene: 9. The CDR3 consists of 17 residues. Germline assignment: CDR1 SGHRS and CDR2 YFSETQ. DNA for the CDR3: TGCGCCAGCAGCTTGGAGGGCGGGAGGGCTGGACCCTACGAGCAGTACTTC. Protein sequence: CASSLEGGRAGPYEQYF. The variable domain in full, with the rest retrieved from reference TRBV5-1 and TRBJ2-7, is KAGVTQTPRYLIKTRGQQVTLSCSPISGHRSVSWYQQTPGQGLQFLFEYFSETQRNKGNFPGRFSGRQFSNSRSEMNVSTLELGDSALYLCASSLEGGRAGPYEQYFGPGTRLTVT.

The chain has TRBV9 and TRBJ2-3, with TRBD2 matching over 8 bases. Germline trimming cut 4 bases from V and 0 bases from J; bases unmatched to any gene: 4. CDR1 and CDR2 (germline): SGDLS, YYNGEE. The CDR3 has 15 residues. The CDR3 nucleotides read TGTGCCAGCAGCCAATCTAGCGGGAGCACAGATACGCAGTATTTT. This translates into CASSQSSGSTDTQYF.

Only a few counts were recorded for this clonotype. The chain has TRBV7-9 and TRBJ1-2; D uncertain. Germline loops: CDR1 SEHNR, CDR2 FQNEAQ (reference sequence). The CDR3 consists of 12 residues. The ends were cut back, 3 bases at V and 11 bases at J, with 13 bases in the middle. CDR3 sequence reads: CASSLGSESYTF. In nucleotides, the CDR3 is TGTGCCAGCAGCTTGGGCAGTGAGAGTTACACCTTC.

The chain uses TRBV12-3 or TRBV12-4 and TRBJ2-5, with a weak D call TRBD2 (6 bases). V was shortened by 5 bases and J by 4 bases, with 11 bases between the two germline ends. This CDR3 comprises 13 residues. The CDR3 region has the DNA TGTGCCAGCAGTGAACTGGGGGGAGAGACCCAGTACTTC. Amino acid sequence: CASSELGGETQYF.

The chain links TRBV20-1 to TRBJ2-5; D may be TRBD1 or TRBD2 (5 bases each). CDR1 and CDR2 (germline): DFQATT, SNEGSKA (reference sequence). Between the trimmed V and J ends, which lost 5 bases and 5 bases, there was a span of 12 bases. This CDR3 comprises 12 residues. The CDR3 protein is CSAQGPTETQYF. The DNA for the CDR3 is TGCAGTGCTCAGGGACCAACGGAGACCCAGTACTTC.

This clonotype has only a few counts. V and J are TRBV29-1 and TRBJ2-7, with TRBD1 identical over 7 bases. After removal of 5 bases from V and 5 bases from J, the junction contained 3 bases not matched to a gene. The CDR3 consists of 11 residues. Germline CDR1 SQVTM, CDR2 ANQGSEA. CDR3 DNA: TGCAGCGTTAACAGGGGCGACGAGCAGTACTTC. Amino acid sequence: CSVNRGDEQYF.

This clonotype was picked up one time. This rearrangement joins TRBV7-6 to TRBJ1-1; 7 nucleotides match TRBD1. The CDR3 runs to 15 residues. V was clipped by 5 bases and J by 4 bases; unmatched bases: 10. CDR1 is SGHVS and CDR2 is FNYEAQ in the germline V gene. The CDR3 sequence is CASSSRRGVSTEAFF. DNA of the CDR3: TGTGCCAGCAGCAGTCGCAGGGGGGTCAGCACTGAAGCTTTCTTT. Using reference TRBV7-6 and TRBJ1-1 for the parts outside the CDR3, the full variable domain is GAGVSQSPRYKVTKRGQDVALRCDPISGHVSLYWYRQALGQGPEFLTYFNYEAQQDKSGLPNDRFSAERPEGSISTLTIQRTEQRDSAMYRCASSSRRGVSTEAFFGQGTRLTVV.

This chain uses TRBV4-3 with TRBJ2-4, with 9 bases aligning to TRBD2. J was trimmed by 0 bases and V by 5 bases; bases with no gene match: 17. Germline-derived CDR1 and CDR2 are LGHNA and YSLEER. The length of the CDR3 is 20 residues. The CDR3 DNA reads TGCGCCAGCAGCTCACGAAGAGTTGCTAGCGGGAACGTAGCCAAAAACATTCAGTACTTC. Translating it yields CASSSRRVASGNVAKNIQYF.

This clonotype has just a few counts. This chain links TRBV20-1 with TRBJ1-2; unclear D gene. With 4 bases removed from V and 4 bases from J, the gap between germline ends came to 10 bases. The CDR3 runs 12 residues. In germline, CDR1 is DFQATT, CDR2 SNEGSKA (reference sequence). CDR3 region: CSAIAGGYGYTF. CDR3 DNA sequence: TGCAGTGCTATTGCGGGAGGCTATGGCTACACCTTC.

This clonotype has just a few counts. An end of the junction differs from the germline gene, which may be a read error. This chain uses TRBV10-3 with TRBJ2-5; TRBD2 agrees at 11 bases. There are 13 residues in the CDR3. The germline V gene encodes CDR1 ENHRY and CDR2 SYGVKD. CDR3 in amino acids: CAIRGLAEENQYF. CDR3 DNA: TGTGCCATCAGGGGACTAGCGGAAGAGAACCAGTACTTC.

Only a few counts were recorded for this clonotype. The CDR3 coding sequence is TGCAGTGCTACCAACAGGGGGCTCTCCTACAATGAGCAGTTCTTC. Translating it yields CSATNRGLSYNEQFF. The chain links TRBV20-1 to TRBJ2-1, with 9 bases aligning to TRBD1. This CDR3 has 15 amino acids. Germline CDR1 is DFQATT and CDR2 is SNEGSKA (reference sequence). With 4 bases clipped from V and 0 bases from J, the junction kept 4 bases outside the gene matches.